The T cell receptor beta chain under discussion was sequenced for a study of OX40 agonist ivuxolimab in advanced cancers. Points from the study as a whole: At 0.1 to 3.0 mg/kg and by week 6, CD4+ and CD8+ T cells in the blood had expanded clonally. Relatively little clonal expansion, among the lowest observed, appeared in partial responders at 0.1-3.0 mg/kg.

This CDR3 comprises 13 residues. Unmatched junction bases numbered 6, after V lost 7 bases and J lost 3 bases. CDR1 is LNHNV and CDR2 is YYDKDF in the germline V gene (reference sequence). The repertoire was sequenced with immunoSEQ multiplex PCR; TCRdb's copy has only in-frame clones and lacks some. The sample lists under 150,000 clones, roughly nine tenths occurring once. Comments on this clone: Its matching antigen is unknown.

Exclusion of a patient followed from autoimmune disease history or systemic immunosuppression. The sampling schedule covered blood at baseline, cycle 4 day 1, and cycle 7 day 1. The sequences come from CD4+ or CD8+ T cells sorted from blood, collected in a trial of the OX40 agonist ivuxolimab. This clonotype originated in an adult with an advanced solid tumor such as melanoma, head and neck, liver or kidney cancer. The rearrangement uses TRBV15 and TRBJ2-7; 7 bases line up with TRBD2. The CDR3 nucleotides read TGTGCCACCACCTTCCAGCGGGACTACGAGCAGTACTTC. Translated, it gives CATTFQRDYEQYF.